This is a list of T cell receptor beta chains from one sample in a study of cytomegalovirus exposure and HLA in healthy donors. Produced via immunoSEQ multiplex PCR; TCRdb's table is partial and in-frame only. The sample contains more than 90,000 clones, around 81% of which appear only once. Sequenced: PBMCs. These receptors were obtained from a woman aged 70-85 years in good health and CMV-seropositive. Both conserved end residues are part of each CDR3. The D gene is left open where the match is weak. Only some rows state a clone size, as once, few, many or a class for expanded clones.

TRBD1	TRBV7-9	TRBJ2-7	-	CASSRDSEQYF	TGTGCCAGCAGCCGGGACAGCGAGCAGTACTTC
TRBD2	TRBV4-1	TRBJ2-7	-	CASSQGLDAYEQYF	TGCGCCAGCAGCCAGGGACTAGACGCCTACGAGCAGTACTTC
-	TRBV6-5	TRBJ1-6	-	CASSYEESSYNSPLHF	TGTGCCAGCAGTTACGAGGAGAGCTCCTATAATTCACCCCTCCACTTT
-	TRBV29-1	TRBJ1-1	-	CSVSRGTSDTEAFF	TGCAGCGTTAGTCGGGGGACCTCGGACACTGAAGCTTTCTTT
TRBD2	TRBV6-5	TRBJ2-1	-	CASSYREVENNEQFF	TGTGCCAGCAGTTATCGGGAGGTGGAGAACAATGAGCAGTTCTTC
TRBD1	TRBV19	TRBJ2-7	-	CASSKGPGTGPSSYEQYF	TGTGCCAGTTCAAAAGGTCCCGGGACAGGTCCAAGCTCCTACGAGCAGTACTTC
-	TRBV19	TRBJ2-7	few	CASSISPRDEQYF	TGTGCCAGTAGTATATCCCCTAGAGACGAGCAGTACTTC
TRBD2	TRBV6-6	TRBJ2-2	-	CASSNGGSALTGELFF	TGTGCCAGCAGTAATGGCGGGAGCGCATTAACCGGGGAGCTGTTTTTT
TRBD2	TRBV11-3	TRBJ2-1	-	CASSLSGRVGNEQFF	TGTGCCAGCAGCCTCAGCGGGAGGGTGGGCAATGAGCAGTTCTTC
TRBD2	TRBV12-5	TRBJ2-7	-	CASGMGLRAYEQYF	TGTGCTAGTGGTATGGGACTAAGGGCCTACGAGCAGTACTTC
TRBD1	TRBV28	TRBJ1-6	once	CASNEGFQGAGNSPLHF	TGTGCCAGCAATGAGGGGTTTCAGGGGGCAGGTAATTCACCCCTCCACTTT
TRBD1	TRBV19	TRBJ1-1	-	CASSIVGRGPRNTEAFF	TGTGCCAGTAGTATAGTAGGCAGGGGGCCGAGGAACACTGAAGCTTTCTTT
-	TRBV28	TRBJ1-1	-	CASSLSRIRGTEAFF	TGTGCCAGCAGTTTATCGAGGATTCGGGGCACTGAAGCTTTCTTT
-	TRBV2	TRBJ2-1	once	CASRGGPGENNEQFF	TGTGCCAGCAGAGGAGGTCCGGGGGAGAACAATGAGCAGTTCTTC
TRBD1	TRBV2	TRBJ1-2	-	CASSRQGTVGGYTF	TGTGCCAGCAGCCGACAGGGCACTGTTGGTGGCTACACCTTC
-	TRBV27	TRBJ1-6	-	CASSFEAGPSPLHF	TGTGCCAGCAGTTTTGAGGCAGGGCCCTCACCCCTCCACTTT
TRBD1	TRBV7-2	TRBJ1-1	-	CASSLASGDRGTEAFF	TGTGCCAGCAGCTTAGCGTCGGGGGACAGAGGGACTGAAGCTTTCTTT
-	TRBV19	TRBJ2-7	-	CASGPGAYEQYF	TGTGCCAGTGGGCCGGGAGCCTACGAGCAGTACTTC
-	TRBV10-3	TRBJ2-3	-	CAISAGNTDTQYF	TGTGCCATCAGTGCGGGGAACACAGATACGCAGTATTTT
TRBD1	TRBV19	TRBJ1-1	-	CASVPHGAGGNTEAFF	TGTGCCAGTGTACCTCACGGGGCAGGGGGAAACACTGAAGCTTTCTTT
-	TRBV4-3	TRBJ2-3	-	CASSQGGPDTQYF	TGCGCCAGCAGCCAGGGGGGGCCGGATACGCAGTATTTT
TRBD2	TRBV11-2	TRBJ2-5	once	CASSLDPGLGGETQYF	TGTGCCAGCAGCTTAGATCCGGGACTAGGTGGGGAGACCCAGTACTTC
-	TRBV19	TRBJ2-5	-	CASSTGIETQYF	TGTGCCAGTAGTACAGGGATAGAGACCCAGTACTTC